One sample yielded the 4 T cell receptor beta chains listed below, sequenced in a study of blood T cells in healthy people across ages. The authors ran a second PCR of roughly 6 to 12 cycles using a sample-barcoded 5' primer and a J-beta primer mix. TCRdb recomputed calls from the 5' RACE reads with MiXCR, one row per CDR3 protein. This sample yields 850,000 to 1,100,000 distinct CDR3 sequences, of which roughly two fifths are seen a single time; around 14% belongs to the top ten. The sequenced material came from blood. The receptor source for this set is a man aged 18 to 30 in good health.

The V and J genes are TRBV27 and TRBJ1-4; 9 bases align to TRBD1. The CDR3 covers 17 residues. With V trimmed by 10 bases and J by 2 bases, 14 bases remained unmatched. CDR1 is MNHEY, CDR2 SMNVEV, per germline (reference sequence). In DNA, the CDR3 is TGTGCCACCCGACTCACAGGGGGCTTTTGGACTAATGAAAAACTGTTTTTT. It translates to CATRLTGGFWTNEKLFF.

This chain links TRBV20-1 with TRBJ1-1, with D perhaps matching TRBD1 (6 bases). Germline CDR1 is DFQATT and CDR2 is SNEGSKA (reference sequence). Between the trimmed V and J ends, which lost 3 bases and 0 bases, there was a span of 11 bases. This CDR3 is 14 amino acids long. CDR3 sequence (DNA): TGCAGTGCTAGTAAGGGGGTGTTGAACACTGAAGCTTTCTTT. It specifies CSASKGVLNTEAFF.

CDR3 loop: CASSPFPGPLSYNEQFF. The CDR3 DNA reads TGTGCCAGCTCACCATTCCCGGGACCGCTCTCCTACAATGAGCAGTTCTTC. The chain has TRBV18 and TRBJ2-1; D might be TRBD1 or TRBD2, each matching 5 bases. Germline V gene data show CDR1 as KGHSH and CDR2 as LQKENI. This CDR3 contains 17 residues. Trimming took 2 bases from V and 0 from J, leaving 14 bases between them.

Of note for this clonotype: With a much larger clone just one base away, this may be a read error. DNA for the CDR3: TGTACCAGCAGTTGGAAAGGGACAGATACGCAGTATTTT. It translates to CTSSWKGTDTQYF. The V call is TRBV7-8, the J call TRBJ2-3; D ambiguous. Germline V gene data show CDR1 as SGHVS and CDR2 as FQNEAQ. This CDR3 spans 13 amino acids.